The 5 T cell receptor beta chains below were found in one sample sequenced in a study of shared clonotypes between healthy human individuals. Profiled with immunoSEQ multiplex PCR; TCRdb holds only in-frame clones, not every one. The table records over a million clones, around four fifths of them present only once. Sequencing used memory CD4+ T cells sorted from blood. Subset in this sample: CD45RA-negative fraction. The receptors stem from a young man in good health.

To note about this clone: This may be a read error: a much more frequent sequence differs by one nucleotide. J is TRBJ1-5 and V is TRBV6-1; TRBD1 aligns across 7 bases. This CDR3 contains 14 residues. With V trimmed by 6 bases and J by 2 bases, 4 bases remained unmatched. CDR1 MNHNS and CDR2 SASEGT come from the germline V gene. CDR3 coding DNA: TGTGCCAGCAGCTATGACAGGGGCAATCAGCCCCAGCATTTT. It is translated as CASSYDRGNQPQHF.

The chain employs TRBV18 and TRBJ1-3; D ambiguous. The CDR3 runs to 13 residues. Deletions cut 4 bases from V and 6 bases from J, with 10 bases between. Germline CDR1 KGHSH, CDR2 LQKENI. CDR3 sequence reads: CASSQSAKNTIYF. CDR3 nucleotides: TGTGCCAGCTCACAGTCGGCCAAAAACACCATATATTTT.

The V and J genes are TRBV5-4 and TRBJ2-7; D might be TRBD2 (6 bases). V gave up 0 bases and J gave up 1 base, with 11 bases separating them. Germline V gene sequence: CDR1 SGHNT, CDR2 YYREEE (reference sequence). This CDR3 region has 15 residues. DNA of the CDR3: TGTGCCAGCAGCTTGGCGGGGACTTTTTCCTACGAGCAGTACTTC. Amino acids: CASSLAGTFSYEQYF.

The V and J genes are TRBV10-3 and TRBJ2-3; either TRBD1 or TRBD2 may supply D (5 bases each). The V end lost 3 bases, the J end lost 6 bases, and 16 bases lay between the germline ends. The CDR3 sequence is 15 residues long. Looked up from germline, CDR1 is ENHRY and CDR2 is SYGVKD. CDR3 bases: TGTGCCATCAGTGAAGGCAGGGACCGGAGTGATACGCAGTATTTT. This sequence encodes CAISEGRDRSDTQYF.

This chain joins TRBV18 and TRBJ2-6, with a weak D call TRBD1 (5 bases). The CDR3 covers 18 residues. The V gene lost 3 bases and the J gene lost 0 bases, with 15 bases spanning the gap. The germline gives CDR1 KGHSH, CDR2 LQKENI. Written as DNA, the CDR3 is TGTGCCAGCTCACCCGACAGCCTCCTTAACTCTGGGGCCAACGTCCTGACTTTC. This sequence encodes CASSPDSLLNSGANVLTF.